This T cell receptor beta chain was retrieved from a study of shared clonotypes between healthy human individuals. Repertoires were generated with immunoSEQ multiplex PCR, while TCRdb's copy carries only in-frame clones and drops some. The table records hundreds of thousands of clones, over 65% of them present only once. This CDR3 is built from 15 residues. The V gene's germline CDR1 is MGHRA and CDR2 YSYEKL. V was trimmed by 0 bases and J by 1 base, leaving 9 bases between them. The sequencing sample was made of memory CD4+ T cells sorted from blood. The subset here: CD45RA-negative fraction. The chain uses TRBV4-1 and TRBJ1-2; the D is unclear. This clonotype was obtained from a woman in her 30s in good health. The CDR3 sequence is CASSQEGRNNYGYTF. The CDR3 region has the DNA TGCGCCAGCAGCCAAGAGGGCCGGAATAACTATGGCTACACCTTC.